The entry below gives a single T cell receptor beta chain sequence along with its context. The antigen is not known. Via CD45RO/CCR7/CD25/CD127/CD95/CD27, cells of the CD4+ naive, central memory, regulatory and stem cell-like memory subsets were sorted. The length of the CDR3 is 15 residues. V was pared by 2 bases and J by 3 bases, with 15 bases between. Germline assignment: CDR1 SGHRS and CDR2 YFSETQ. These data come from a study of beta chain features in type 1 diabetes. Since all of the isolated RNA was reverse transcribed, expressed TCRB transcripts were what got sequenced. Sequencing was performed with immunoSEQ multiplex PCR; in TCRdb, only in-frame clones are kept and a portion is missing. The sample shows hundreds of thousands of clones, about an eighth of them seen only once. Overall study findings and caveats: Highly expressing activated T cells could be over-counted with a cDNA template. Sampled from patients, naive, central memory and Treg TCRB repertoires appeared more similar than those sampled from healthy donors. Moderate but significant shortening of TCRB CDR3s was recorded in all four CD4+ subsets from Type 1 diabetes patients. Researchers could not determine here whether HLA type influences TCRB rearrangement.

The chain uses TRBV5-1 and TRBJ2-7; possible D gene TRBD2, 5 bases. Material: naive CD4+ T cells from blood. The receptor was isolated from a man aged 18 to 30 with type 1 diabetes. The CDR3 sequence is CASSFLTGKDYEQYF. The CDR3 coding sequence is TGCGCCAGCAGCTTTTTAACGGGGAAGGACTACGAGCAGTACTTC. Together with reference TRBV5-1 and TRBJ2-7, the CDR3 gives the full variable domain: KAGVTQTPRYLIKTRGQQVTLSCSPISGHRSVSWYQQTPGQGLQFLFEYFSETQRNKGNFPGRFSGRQFSNSRSEMNVSTLELGDSALYLCASSFLTGKDYEQYFGPGTRLTVT.